This T cell receptor (beta chain) was sequenced for a study of technical replicates of blood from a handful of donors. Germline lookup yields CDR1 SNHLY and CDR2 FYNNEI. The CDR3 consists of 17 residues. V was clipped by 8 bases and J by 1 base; unmatched bases: 12. Profiled with immunoSEQ multiplex PCR; TCRdb holds only in-frame clones, not every one. The sample consists of approximately 81,000 clones, approximately 96% of them appearing once. The chain carries TRBV2 and TRBJ2-3; 10 bases match TRBD2. The sample was T cells isolated from PBMCs. The sequence came from a human donor in good health. CDR3 nucleotide sequence: TGTGCCAGCTTTGGACTAGCGGAGAGAAGGGGCACAGATACGCAGTATTTT. Protein: CASFGLAERRGTDTQYF.